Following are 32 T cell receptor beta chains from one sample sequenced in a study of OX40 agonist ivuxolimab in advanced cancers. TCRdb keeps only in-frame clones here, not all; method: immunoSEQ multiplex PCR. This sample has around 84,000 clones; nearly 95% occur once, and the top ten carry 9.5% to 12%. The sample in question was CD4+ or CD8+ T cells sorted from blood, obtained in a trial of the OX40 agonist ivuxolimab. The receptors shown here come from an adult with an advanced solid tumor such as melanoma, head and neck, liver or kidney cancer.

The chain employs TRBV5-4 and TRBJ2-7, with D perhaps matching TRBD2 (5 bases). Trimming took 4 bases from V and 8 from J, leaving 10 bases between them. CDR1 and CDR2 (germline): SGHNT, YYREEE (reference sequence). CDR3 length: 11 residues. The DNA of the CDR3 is TGTGCCAGCAGCGACGCGGGTAAGCAGTACTTC. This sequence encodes CASSDAGKQYF.

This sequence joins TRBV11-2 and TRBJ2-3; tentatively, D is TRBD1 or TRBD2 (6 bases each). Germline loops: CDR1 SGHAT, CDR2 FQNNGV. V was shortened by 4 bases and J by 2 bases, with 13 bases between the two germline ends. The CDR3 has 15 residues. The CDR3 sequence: CASSSSGANTDTQYF. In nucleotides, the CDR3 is TGTGCCAGCAGCTCCTCGGGGGCCAACACAGATACGCAGTATTTT. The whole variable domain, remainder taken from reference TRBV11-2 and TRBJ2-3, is EAGVAQSPRYKIIEKRQSVAFWCNPISGHATLYWYQQILGQGPKLLIQFQNNGVVDDSQLPKDRFSAERLKGVDSTLKIQPAKLEDSAVYLCASSSSGANTDTQYFGPGTRLTVL.

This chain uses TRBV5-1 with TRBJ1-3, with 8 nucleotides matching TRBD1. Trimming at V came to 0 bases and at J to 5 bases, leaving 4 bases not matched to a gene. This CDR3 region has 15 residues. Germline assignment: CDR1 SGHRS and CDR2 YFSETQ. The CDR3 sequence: CASSLEQGERNTIYF. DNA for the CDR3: TGCGCCAGCAGCTTGGAACAGGGGGAACGAAACACCATATATTTT. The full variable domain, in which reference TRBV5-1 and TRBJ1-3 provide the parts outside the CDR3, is KAGVTQTPRYLIKTRGQQVTLSCSPISGHRSVSWYQQTPGQGLQFLFEYFSETQRNKGNFPGRFSGRQFSNSRSEMNVSTLELGDSALYLCASSLEQGERNTIYFGEGSWLTVV.

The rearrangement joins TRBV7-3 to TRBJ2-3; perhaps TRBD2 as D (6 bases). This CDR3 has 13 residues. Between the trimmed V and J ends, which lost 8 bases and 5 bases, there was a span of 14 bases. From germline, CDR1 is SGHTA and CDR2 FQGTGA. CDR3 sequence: CASGHGGEDTQYF. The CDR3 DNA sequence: TGTGCCAGCGGGCACGGGGGAGAAGATACGCAGTATTTT.

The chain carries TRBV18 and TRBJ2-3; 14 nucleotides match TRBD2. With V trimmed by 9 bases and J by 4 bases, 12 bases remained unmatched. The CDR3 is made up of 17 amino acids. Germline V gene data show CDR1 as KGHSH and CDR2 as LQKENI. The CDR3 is CASLGLAGDWRADTQYF. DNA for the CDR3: TGTGCCAGTCTGGGACTAGCGGGAGATTGGCGCGCAGATACGCAGTATTTT.

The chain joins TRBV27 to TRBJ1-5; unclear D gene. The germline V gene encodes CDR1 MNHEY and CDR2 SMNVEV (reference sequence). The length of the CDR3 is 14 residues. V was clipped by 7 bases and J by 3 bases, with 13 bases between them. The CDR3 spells CASKAVGNNQPQHF. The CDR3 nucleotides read TGTGCCAGCAAGGCGGTGGGGAACAATCAGCCCCAGCATTTT.

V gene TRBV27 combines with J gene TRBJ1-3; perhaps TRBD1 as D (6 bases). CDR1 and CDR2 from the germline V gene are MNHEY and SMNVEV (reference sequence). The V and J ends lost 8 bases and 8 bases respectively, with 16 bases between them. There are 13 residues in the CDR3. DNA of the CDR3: TGTGCCAGCTCCTACAGGGTCGGATACACCATATATTTT. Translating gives CASSYRVGYTIYF.

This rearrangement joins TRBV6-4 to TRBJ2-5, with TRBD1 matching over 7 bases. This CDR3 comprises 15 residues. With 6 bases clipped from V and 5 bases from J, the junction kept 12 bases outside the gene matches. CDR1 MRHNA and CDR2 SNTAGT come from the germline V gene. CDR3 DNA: TGTGCCAGCAGGGTAGGGGGCACCCAAGCGGAGACCCAGTACTTC. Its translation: CASRVGGTQAETQYF.

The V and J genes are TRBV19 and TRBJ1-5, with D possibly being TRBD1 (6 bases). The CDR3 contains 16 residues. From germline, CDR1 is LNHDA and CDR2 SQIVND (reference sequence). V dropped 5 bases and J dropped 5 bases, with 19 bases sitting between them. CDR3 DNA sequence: TGTGCCAGTAGTCCCTGGGGGTGGGACAACGATCAGCCCCAGCATTTT. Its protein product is CASSPWGWDNDQPQHF.

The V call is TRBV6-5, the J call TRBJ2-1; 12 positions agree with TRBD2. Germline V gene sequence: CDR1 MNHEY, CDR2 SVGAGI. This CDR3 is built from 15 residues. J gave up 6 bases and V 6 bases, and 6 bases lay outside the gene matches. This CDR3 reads CASSLTSGSINEQFF. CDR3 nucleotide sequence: TGTGCCAGCAGCCTGACTAGCGGGAGTATCAATGAGCAGTTCTTC.

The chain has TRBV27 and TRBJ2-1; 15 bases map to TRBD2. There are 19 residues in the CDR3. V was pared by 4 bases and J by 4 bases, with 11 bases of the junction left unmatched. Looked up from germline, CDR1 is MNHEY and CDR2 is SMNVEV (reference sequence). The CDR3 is CASSSRTSGRAIAYNEQFF. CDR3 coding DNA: TGTGCCAGCAGTTCCCGGACTAGCGGGAGGGCCATTGCATACAATGAGCAGTTCTTC.

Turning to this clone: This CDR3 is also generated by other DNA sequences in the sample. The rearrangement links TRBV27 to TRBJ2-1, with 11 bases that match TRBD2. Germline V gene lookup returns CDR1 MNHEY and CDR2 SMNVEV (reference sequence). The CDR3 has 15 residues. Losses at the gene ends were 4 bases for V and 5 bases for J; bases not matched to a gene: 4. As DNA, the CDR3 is TGTGCCAGCAGTTCCGGGACTAGCGGTAACAATGAGCAGTTCTTC. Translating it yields CASSSGTSGNNEQFF.

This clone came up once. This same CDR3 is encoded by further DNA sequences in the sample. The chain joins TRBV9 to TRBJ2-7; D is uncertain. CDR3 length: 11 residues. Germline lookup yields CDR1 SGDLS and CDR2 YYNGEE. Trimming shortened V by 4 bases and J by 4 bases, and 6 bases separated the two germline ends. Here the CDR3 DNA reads TGTGCCAGCAGCCCTGGTTACGAGCAGTACTTC. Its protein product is CASSPGYEQYF.

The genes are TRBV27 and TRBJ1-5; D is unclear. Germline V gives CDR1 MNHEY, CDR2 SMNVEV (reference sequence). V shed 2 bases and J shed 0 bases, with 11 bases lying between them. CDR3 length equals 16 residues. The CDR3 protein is CASSLRRRASNQPQHF. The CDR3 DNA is TGTGCCAGCAGTTTACGAAGGAGGGCTAGCAATCAGCCCCAGCATTTT.

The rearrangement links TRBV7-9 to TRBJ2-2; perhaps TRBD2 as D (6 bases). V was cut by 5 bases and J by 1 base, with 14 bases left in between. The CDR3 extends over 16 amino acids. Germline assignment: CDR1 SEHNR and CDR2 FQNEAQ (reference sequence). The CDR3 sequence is CASSDPVAENTGELFF. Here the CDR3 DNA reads TGTGCCAGCAGCGACCCAGTAGCGGAGAACACCGGGGAGCTGTTTTTT.

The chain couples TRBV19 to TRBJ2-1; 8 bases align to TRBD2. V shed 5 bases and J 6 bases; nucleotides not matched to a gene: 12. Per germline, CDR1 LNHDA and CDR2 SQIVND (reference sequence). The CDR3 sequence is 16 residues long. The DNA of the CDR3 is TGTGCCAGTAGTGATTCGGAAAGCGGGAGTGCCAATGAGCAGTTCTTC. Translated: CASSDSESGSANEQFF.

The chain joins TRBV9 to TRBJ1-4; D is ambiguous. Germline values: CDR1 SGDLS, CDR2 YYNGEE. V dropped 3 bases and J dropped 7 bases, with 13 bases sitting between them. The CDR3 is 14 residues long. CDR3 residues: CASSAKDGREKLFF. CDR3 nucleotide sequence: TGTGCCAGCAGCGCTAAGGACGGGCGTGAAAAACTGTTTTTT.

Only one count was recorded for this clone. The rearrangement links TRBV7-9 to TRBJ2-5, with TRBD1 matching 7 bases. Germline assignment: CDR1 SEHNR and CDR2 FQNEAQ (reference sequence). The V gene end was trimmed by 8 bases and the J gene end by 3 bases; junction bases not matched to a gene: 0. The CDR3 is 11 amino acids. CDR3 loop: CASDREETQYF. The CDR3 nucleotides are TGTGCCAGCGACAGGGAAGAGACCCAGTACTTC.

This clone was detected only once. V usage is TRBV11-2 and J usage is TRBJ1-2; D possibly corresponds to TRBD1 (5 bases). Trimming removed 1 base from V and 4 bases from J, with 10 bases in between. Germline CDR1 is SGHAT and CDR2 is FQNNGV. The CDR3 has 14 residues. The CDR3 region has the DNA TGTGCCAGCAGCTTAGTTCCAGGGCTCTATGGCTACACCTTC. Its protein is CASSLVPGLYGYTF.

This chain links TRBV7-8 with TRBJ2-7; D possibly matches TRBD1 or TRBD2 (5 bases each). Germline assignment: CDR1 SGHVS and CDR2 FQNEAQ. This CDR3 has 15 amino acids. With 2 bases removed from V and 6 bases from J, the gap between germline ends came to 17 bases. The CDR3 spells CASSLHGRDLSEQYF. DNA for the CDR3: TGTGCCAGCAGCTTACACGGCAGGGACCTCAGCGAGCAGTACTTC. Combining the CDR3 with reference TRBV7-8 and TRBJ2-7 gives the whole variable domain GAGVSQSPRYKVAKRGQDVALRCDPISGHVSLFWYQQALGQGPEFLTYFQNEAQLDKSGLPSDRFFAERPEGSVSTLKIQRTQQEDSAVYLCASSLHGRDLSEQYFGPGTRLTVT.

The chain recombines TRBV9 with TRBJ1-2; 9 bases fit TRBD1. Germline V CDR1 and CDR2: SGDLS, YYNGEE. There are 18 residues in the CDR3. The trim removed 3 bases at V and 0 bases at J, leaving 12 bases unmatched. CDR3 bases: TGTGCCAGCAGCGGGCCGAGAACAGGGGGCGCGTCTAACTATGGCTACACCTTC. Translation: CASSGPRTGGASNYGYTF.

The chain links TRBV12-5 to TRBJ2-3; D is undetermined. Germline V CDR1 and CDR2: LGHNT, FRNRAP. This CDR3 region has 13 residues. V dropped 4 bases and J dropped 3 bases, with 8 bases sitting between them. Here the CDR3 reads CASGWTRTDTQYF. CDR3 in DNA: TGTGCTAGTGGTTGGACGCGGACAGATACGCAGTATTTT.

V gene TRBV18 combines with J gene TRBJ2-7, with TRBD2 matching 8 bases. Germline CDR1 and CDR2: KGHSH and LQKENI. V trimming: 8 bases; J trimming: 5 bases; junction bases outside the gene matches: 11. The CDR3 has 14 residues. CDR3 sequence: CASRGAGGEHEQYF. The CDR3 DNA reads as TGTGCCAGCCGCGGCGCGGGAGGTGAACACGAGCAGTACTTC. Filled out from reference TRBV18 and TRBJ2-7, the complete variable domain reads NAGVMQNPRHLVRRRGQEARLRCSPMKGHSHVYWYRQLPEEGLKFMVYLQKENIIDESGMPKERFSAEFPKEGPSILRIQQVVRGDSAAYFCASRGAGGEHEQYFGPGTRLTVT.

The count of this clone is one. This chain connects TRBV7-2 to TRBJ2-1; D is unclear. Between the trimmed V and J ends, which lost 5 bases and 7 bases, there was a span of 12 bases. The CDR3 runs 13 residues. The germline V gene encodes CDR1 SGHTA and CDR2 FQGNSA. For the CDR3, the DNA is TGTGCCAGCAGCCCCATAGGTGGGAATGAGCAGTTCTTC. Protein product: CASSPIGGNEQFF.

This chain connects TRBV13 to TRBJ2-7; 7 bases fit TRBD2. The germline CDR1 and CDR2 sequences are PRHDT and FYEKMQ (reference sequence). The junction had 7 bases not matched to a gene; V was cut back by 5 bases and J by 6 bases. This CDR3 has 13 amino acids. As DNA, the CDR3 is TGTGCCAGCAGCAGTAACGGGGGGACCGAGCAGTACTTC. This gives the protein CASSSNGGTEQYF.

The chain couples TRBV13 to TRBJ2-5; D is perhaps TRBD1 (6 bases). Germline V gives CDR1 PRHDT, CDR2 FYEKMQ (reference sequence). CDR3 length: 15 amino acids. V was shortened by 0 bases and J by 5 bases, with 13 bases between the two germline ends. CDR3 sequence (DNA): TGTGCCAGCAGCTTAGGCCCTGGACAGATGGAGACCCAGTACTTC. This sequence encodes CASSLGPGQMETQYF.

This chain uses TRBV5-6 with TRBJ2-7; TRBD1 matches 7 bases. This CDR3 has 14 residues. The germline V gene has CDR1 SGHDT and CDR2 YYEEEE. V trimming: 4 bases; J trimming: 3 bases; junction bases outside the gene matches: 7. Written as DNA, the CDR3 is TGTGCCAGCAGCCCGGGACAGACCATCTACGAGCAGTACTTC. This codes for CASSPGQTIYEQYF.

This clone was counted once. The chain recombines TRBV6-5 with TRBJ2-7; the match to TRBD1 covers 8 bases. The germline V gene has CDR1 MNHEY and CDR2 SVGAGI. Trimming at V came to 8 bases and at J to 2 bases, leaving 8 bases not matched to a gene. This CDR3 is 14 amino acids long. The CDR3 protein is CASGRTGSTYEQYF. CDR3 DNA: TGTGCCAGCGGGAGGACAGGGTCTACCTACGAGCAGTACTTC.

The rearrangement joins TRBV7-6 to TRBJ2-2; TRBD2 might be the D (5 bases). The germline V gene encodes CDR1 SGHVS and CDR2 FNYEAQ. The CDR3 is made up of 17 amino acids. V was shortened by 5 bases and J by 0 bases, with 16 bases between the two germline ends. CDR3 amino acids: CASSPPSGGPNTGELFF. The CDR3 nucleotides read TGTGCCAGCAGCCCCCCAAGCGGCGGCCCGAACACCGGGGAGCTGTTTTTT.

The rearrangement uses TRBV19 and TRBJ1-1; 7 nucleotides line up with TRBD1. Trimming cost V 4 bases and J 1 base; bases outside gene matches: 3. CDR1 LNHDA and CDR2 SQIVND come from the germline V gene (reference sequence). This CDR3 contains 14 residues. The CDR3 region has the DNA TGTGCCAGTAGTACGACAGGGAAGAACACTGAAGCTTTCTTT. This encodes CASSTTGKNTEAFF.

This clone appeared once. The DNA of the CDR3 is TGCAGTGCTAAAGTAAGTGAGCAGTTCTTC. Translating it yields CSAKVSEQFF. The chain is built from TRBV20-1 and TRBJ2-1; D is uncertain. The CDR3 is 10 residues long. Between the trimmed V and J ends, which lost 4 bases and 9 bases, there was a span of 7 bases. Germline V CDR1 and CDR2: DFQATT, SNEGSKA (reference sequence).

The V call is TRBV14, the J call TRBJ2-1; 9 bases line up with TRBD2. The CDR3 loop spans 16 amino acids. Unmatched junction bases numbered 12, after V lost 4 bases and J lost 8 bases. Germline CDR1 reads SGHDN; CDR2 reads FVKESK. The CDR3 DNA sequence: TGTGCCAGCAGCCGACTTAGCGGGAGACCCTATGATGAGCAGTTCTTC. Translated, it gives CASSRLSGRPYDEQFF. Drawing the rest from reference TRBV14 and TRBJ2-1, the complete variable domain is EAGVTQFPSHSVIEKGQTVTLRCDPISGHDNLYWYRRVMGKEIKFLLHFVKESKQDESGMPNNRFLAERTGGTYSTLKVQPAELEDSGVYFCASSRLSGRPYDEQFFGPGTRLTVL.